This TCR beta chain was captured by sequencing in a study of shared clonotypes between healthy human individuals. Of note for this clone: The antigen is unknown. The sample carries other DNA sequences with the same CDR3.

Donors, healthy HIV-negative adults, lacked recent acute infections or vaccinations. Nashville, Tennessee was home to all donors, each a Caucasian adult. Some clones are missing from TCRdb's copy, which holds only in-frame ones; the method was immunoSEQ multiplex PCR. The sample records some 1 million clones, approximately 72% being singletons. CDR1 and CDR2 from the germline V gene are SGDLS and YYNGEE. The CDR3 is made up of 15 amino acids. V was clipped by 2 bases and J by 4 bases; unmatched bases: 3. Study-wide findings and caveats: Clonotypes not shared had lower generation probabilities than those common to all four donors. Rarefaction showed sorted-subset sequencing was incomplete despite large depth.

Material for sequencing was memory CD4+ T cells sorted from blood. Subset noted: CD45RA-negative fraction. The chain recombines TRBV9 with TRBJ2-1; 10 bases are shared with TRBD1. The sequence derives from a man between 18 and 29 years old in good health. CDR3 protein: CASSVRDRGYNEQFF. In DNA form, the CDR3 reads TGTGCCAGCAGCGTCCGGGACAGGGGATACAATGAGCAGTTCTTC.